The next 31 T cell receptor beta chains were all read from a single sample in a study of T cell responses to AZD1222 COVID-19 vaccine (dated by TCRdb to the early 2020s). The receptor library was made with the immunoSEQ multiplex PCR assay. Held by TCRdb, this immuneACCESS table contains in-frame sequences only and omits some clones. Under half of the omission traces to an unresolved V gene where checked; the cause of the rest is unknown. The sample includes tens of thousands of clones, with 85% to 90% observed a single time. The ten largest clones add up to around 9.3% of the sample. What the time point label conveys for this sample: about 28 days (+/-7) after the second vaccine dose. This sample comprised peripheral blood, obtained 28 days after the second AZD1222 dose. These receptors were obtained from an adult who received the AZD1222 COVID-19 vaccine.

This clone was detected once. The V and J genes are TRBV18 and TRBJ2-2; D perhaps matches TRBD1 (6 bases). Trimming left V 6 bases short and J 7 bases short, with 15 bases between. The CDR3 loop spans 14 amino acids. CDR1 KGHSH and CDR2 LQKENI come from the germline V gene. The CDR3 loop is CASSPLDSLGELFF. The CDR3 DNA follows: TGTGCCAGCTCCCCTTTGGACAGTCTCGGGGAGCTGTTTTTT.

The chain carries TRBV9 and TRBJ2-5; 7 bases agree with TRBD1. The CDR3 is made up of 16 amino acids. In germline, CDR1 is SGDLS, CDR2 YYNGEE. V shed 4 bases and J 1 base; nucleotides not matched to a gene: 10. The CDR3 coding sequence is TGTGCCAGCAGCACCGGGACAGCAAGTATCCAAGAGACCCAGTACTTC. This sequence encodes CASSTGTASIQETQYF. Filled out from reference TRBV9 and TRBJ2-5, the complete variable domain reads DSGVTQTPKHLITATGQRVTLRCSPRSGDLSVYWYQQSLDQGLQFLIQYYNGEERAKGNILERFSAQQFPDLHSELNLSSLELGDSALYFCASSTGTASIQETQYFGPGTRLLVL.

The chain carries TRBV5-1 and TRBJ1-5; D is perhaps TRBD1 (5 bases). The V gene lost 1 base and the J gene lost 6 bases, with 17 bases spanning the gap. The CDR3 is 16 residues long. Germline loops: CDR1 SGHRS, CDR2 YFSETQ. CDR3 residues: CASSLPIGAVSQPQHF. CDR3 sequence (DNA): TGCGCCAGCAGCTTGCCGATCGGGGCAGTCAGTCAGCCCCAGCATTTT.

This sequence joins TRBV6-2 or TRBV6-3 and TRBJ1-3; D unresolved. Trimming removed 0 bases from V and 0 bases from J, with 9 bases in between. This CDR3 is 16 amino acids long. Germline CDR1 and CDR2: MNHEY and SVGEGT. The CDR3 DNA is TGTGCCAGCAGTTACTCGCGGCTAAGCTCTGGAAACACCATATATTTT. Protein sequence: CASSYSRLSSGNTIYF.

The chain combines TRBV18 with TRBJ2-5; 7 nucleotides align to TRBD2. V was clipped by 3 bases and J by 0 bases; unmatched bases: 10. Germline assignment: CDR1 KGHSH and CDR2 LQKENI. The CDR3 has 17 residues. The CDR3 here is CASSPPFGGGYQETQYF. CDR3 coding DNA: TGTGCCAGCTCACCCCCTTTCGGCGGGGGATACCAAGAGACCCAGTACTTC.

This chain links TRBV6-2 or TRBV6-3 with TRBJ1-1, with D possibly being TRBD1 (6 bases). The CDR3 covers 15 residues. The V end lost 2 bases, the J end lost 4 bases, and 14 bases lay between the germline ends. Germline V lookup: CDR1 MNHEY, CDR2 SVGEGT. CDR3 in DNA: TGTGCCAGCAGTTACCACAGGACAGCGACCACTGAAGCTTTCTTT. Protein sequence: CASSYHRTATTEAFF.

CDR3 sequence (DNA): TGTGCCAGCAGTTACAAAGACTATGGCTACACCTTC. Protein sequence: CASSYKDYGYTF. The chain couples TRBV6-5 to TRBJ1-2; D is unclear. CDR1 and CDR2 from the germline V gene are MNHEY and SVGAGI. V shed 2 bases and J shed 3 bases, with 4 bases lying between them. The CDR3 loop spans 12 amino acids.

The rearrangement uses TRBV6-5 and TRBJ2-5; a weak D match, TRBD1 (6 bases). The V gene's germline CDR1 is MNHEY and CDR2 SVGAGI. The CDR3 has 14 amino acids. Trimming shortened V by 6 bases and J by 5 bases, and 16 bases separated the two germline ends. This CDR3 is CASRSTGLKETQYF. The CDR3 DNA sequence: TGTGCCAGCAGGTCCACAGGGCTGAAGGAGACCCAGTACTTC.

The V and J genes are TRBV11-1 and TRBJ2-1, with D perhaps TRBD1 (6 bases). The CDR3 length is 16 residues. CDR1 and CDR2 from the germline V gene are SGHAT and FQDESV (reference sequence). Trimming removed 2 bases at V and 5 bases at J, with 16 bases between. For the CDR3, the DNA is TGTGCCAGCAGCTTATACGGACAGAAACCCAACAATGAGCAGTTCTTC. Protein product: CASSLYGQKPNNEQFF.

This chain uses TRBV7-9 with TRBJ2-6; no definite D call. Trimming took 2 bases from V and 4 from J, leaving 21 bases between them. Germline V gene lookup returns CDR1 SEHNR and CDR2 FQNEAQ (reference sequence). The CDR3 has 19 amino acids. CDR3 sequence (DNA): TGTGCCAGCAGCTTAAATCGCGGTGGGGTGGAGTCAGGGGCCAACGTCCTGACTTTC. It specifies CASSLNRGGVESGANVLTF.

The rearrangement uses TRBV18 and TRBJ2-4, with 8 nucleotides matching TRBD1. Trimming took 3 bases from V and 3 from J; bases not matched to a gene: 7. This CDR3 has 16 residues. Per the germline V gene, CDR1 is KGHSH and CDR2 is LQKENI. Here the CDR3 DNA reads TGTGCCAGCTCACCGGATCCAGGGGGCGGCAAAAACATTCAGTACTTC. Translation: CASSPDPGGGKNIQYF.

The chain joins TRBV7-3 to TRBJ2-1; D may match TRBD1 or TRBD2 (6 bases each). Trimming stripped 5 bases from V and 1 base from J, with 12 bases between. Germline CDR1 and CDR2: SGHTA and FQGTGA. The CDR3 runs 15 residues. The CDR3 DNA is TGTGCCAGCAGCCACGAGGGGGGATCCTACAATGAGCAGTTCTTC. Amino acids: CASSHEGGSYNEQFF.

The chain carries TRBV19 and TRBJ1-2; D may be TRBD1 (6 bases). Germline CDR1 LNHDA, CDR2 SQIVND (reference sequence). This CDR3 region has 15 residues. V was cut by 3 bases and J by 0 bases, with 11 bases left in between. CDR3 sequence reads: CASSIPGAPNYGYTF. Here the CDR3 DNA reads TGTGCCAGTAGTATTCCAGGGGCTCCTAACTATGGCTACACCTTC.

This clone came up once. The rearrangement links TRBV19 to TRBJ2-1, with TRBD2 identical over 8 bases. The length of the CDR3 is 15 residues. Per the germline V gene, CDR1 is LNHDA and CDR2 is SQIVND (reference sequence). Unmatched junction bases numbered 7, after V lost 4 bases and J lost 5 bases. CDR3 nucleotide sequence: TGTGCCAGTAGTACCGGGACTAGACAGAACAATGAGCAGTTCTTC. This encodes CASSTGTRQNNEQFF.

As regards this clone: Other nucleotide sequences in the sample specify the same CDR3. The chain is built from TRBV29-1 and TRBJ2-3, with D unclear. There are 11 residues in the CDR3. V lost 4 bases to trimming and J lost 0 bases, with 2 bases between them. CDR1 is SQVTM and CDR2 is ANQGSEA in the germline V gene. CDR3 nucleotides: TGCAGCGTTGGGAGCACAGATACGCAGTATTTT. This codes for CSVGSTDTQYF.

V gene TRBV6-5 combines with J gene TRBJ1-2; D is possibly TRBD1 (6 bases). CDR1 is MNHEY and CDR2 is SVGAGI in the germline V gene. The germline V and J ends were trimmed by 10 bases and 5 bases, with 17 bases remaining between them. CDR3 length equals 13 residues. For the CDR3, the DNA is TGTGCCACCAGGGGCCTACCCGGTTATGGCTACACCTTC. This gives the protein CATRGLPGYGYTF.

The rearrangement links TRBV5-6 to TRBJ1-2; D perhaps matches TRBD1 (5 bases). V was clipped by 0 bases and J by 8 bases, with 11 bases between them. In germline, CDR1 is SGHDT, CDR2 YYEEEE. The CDR3 runs 13 residues. The CDR3 nucleotides are TGTGCCAGCAGCTTGGGTCAGGGCCACGGCTACACCTTC. Translation: CASSLGQGHGYTF.

The V gene is TRBV4-2, the J gene TRBJ1-5; D remains ambiguous. Germline V gives CDR1 LGHNA, CDR2 YNFKEQ. Between the trimmed V and J ends, which lost 1 base and 4 bases, there was a span of 17 bases. The CDR3 is 17 residues long. The CDR3 region is CASSQGSEAAGNQPQHF. CDR3 coding DNA: TGTGCCAGCAGCCAAGGGTCCGAGGCCGCGGGGAATCAGCCCCAGCATTTT.

In DNA form, the CDR3 reads TGTGCCAGCAGCGTAGGACAGGTGAACACTGAAGCTTTCTTT. Its protein product is CASSVGQVNTEAFF. The gene calls are TRBV9 and TRBJ1-1; D possibly corresponds to TRBD1 (6 bases). The CDR3 contains 14 residues. Germline V gene sequence: CDR1 SGDLS, CDR2 YYNGEE. V lost 0 bases and J 0 bases, leaving 6 bases between the germline ends.

The chain couples TRBV3-1 (or the pseudogene TRBV3-2) to TRBJ2-2; 7 nucleotides align to TRBD2. This CDR3 contains 14 residues. The germline CDR1 and CDR2 sequences are LGHDT and YNNKEL (reference sequence). The V gene end was trimmed by 7 bases and the J gene end by 5 bases; junction bases not matched to a gene: 7. The CDR3 reads CASTPGLPTGELFF. CDR3 in DNA: TGTGCCAGCACTCCGGGACTACCTACCGGGGAGCTGTTTTTT.

The rearrangement uses TRBV6-5 and TRBJ1-5; 9 nucleotides agree with TRBD1. The ends lost 6 bases at V and 5 bases at J; junction bases unmatched: 5. The length of the CDR3 is 14 residues. Looked up from germline, CDR1 is MNHEY and CDR2 is SVGAGI. CDR3 in amino acids: CASSLTGGDQPQHF. CDR3 bases: TGTGCCAGCAGCCTTACAGGGGGCGATCAGCCCCAGCATTTT.

The J gene is TRBJ2-1, the V gene TRBV25-1; the D gene is possibly TRBD2 (6 bases). Between the trimmed V and J ends, which lost 6 bases and 4 bases, there was a span of 10 bases. This CDR3 spans 13 amino acids. Germline CDR1 and CDR2: MGHDK and SYGVNS. The CDR3 sequence: CASRGLLYNEQFF. Written as DNA, the CDR3 is TGTGCCAGCAGGGGACTCCTTTACAATGAGCAGTTCTTC.

This clone was found once. The chain recombines TRBV12-3 or TRBV12-4 with TRBJ2-5, with D possibly matching TRBD2 (5 bases). Trimming left V 1 base short and J 6 bases short, with 9 bases between. The CDR3 is made up of 13 amino acids. The CDR3 nucleotides read TGTGCCAGCAGTTTAGGGCTAGCCCAGACCCAGTACTTC. Translating gives CASSLGLAQTQYF.

The CDR3 sequence is CASSLGRVAEKLFF. The DNA for the CDR3 is TGCGCCAGCAGCTTGGGAAGGGTAGCTGAAAAACTGTTTTTT. The rearrangement joins TRBV5-1 to TRBJ1-4; D is ambiguous. CDR3 size: 14 residues. The V end lost 0 bases, the J end lost 7 bases, and 10 bases lay between the germline ends. CDR1 is SGHRS and CDR2 is YFSETQ in the germline V gene.

The genes are TRBV6-5 and TRBJ2-5; 9 bases align to TRBD2. There are 15 residues in the CDR3. V gave up 6 bases and J gave up 4 bases; unmatched junction bases: 9. The germline V gene has CDR1 MNHEY and CDR2 SVGAGI. CDR3 coding DNA: TGTGCCAGCAGCCGAGACCTAGCGGGAATAGAGACCCAGTACTTC. It yields the protein CASSRDLAGIETQYF.

This rearrangement joins TRBV7-2 to TRBJ1-2; 8 nucleotides line up with TRBD1. V gave up 2 bases and J gave up 1 base; unmatched junction bases: 9. This CDR3 contains 17 residues. Germline V gene data show CDR1 as SGHTA and CDR2 as FQGNSA. The CDR3 DNA reads as TGTGCCAGCAGCTTATTTGTTGGGACAGGACATAACTATGGCTACACCTTC. This codes for CASSLFVGTGHNYGYTF.

The genes are TRBV9 and TRBJ2-2, with D unresolved. The CDR3 length is 16 residues. The V gene's germline CDR1 is SGDLS and CDR2 YYNGEE. The V end lost 2 bases, the J end lost 0 bases, and 11 bases lay between the germline ends. CDR3 region: CASSVTTASNTGELFF. DNA for the CDR3: TGTGCCAGCAGCGTCACGACGGCCTCGAACACCGGGGAGCTGTTTTTT.

The chain employs TRBV15 and TRBJ2-2, with a tentative D call TRBD2 (5 bases). Germline CDR1 LNHNV, CDR2 YYDKDF (reference sequence). The CDR3 contains 14 residues. With 5 bases removed from V and 4 bases from J, the gap between germline ends came to 11 bases. The CDR3, as DNA: TGTGCCACCAGCGTGAGGGATCTCACCGGGGAGCTGTTTTTT. Protein sequence: CATSVRDLTGELFF.

This chain links TRBV28 with TRBJ2-3; TRBD2 is a possible D gene (5 bases). Per the germline V gene, CDR1 is MDHEN and CDR2 is SYDVKM. Trimming stripped 6 bases from V and 1 base from J, with 20 bases between. This CDR3 has 17 residues. The CDR3 bases are TGTGCCAGCAGCACAACATCCGGGCGGCGGGGCACAGATACGCAGTATTTT. Protein: CASSTTSGRRGTDTQYF.

The rearrangement joins TRBV7-2 to TRBJ1-5; D is ambiguous. CDR3 length equals 14 residues. CDR1 and CDR2 from the germline V gene are SGHTA and FQGNSA. V lost 3 bases and J lost 0, with 6 bases in between. The CDR3 DNA is TGTGCCAGCAGCTTCAGCCTTAGCAATCAGCCCCAGCATTTT. Translation gives CASSFSLSNQPQHF.

The V call is TRBV18, the J call TRBJ1-1; TRBD1 agrees at 7 bases. Germline lookup yields CDR1 KGHSH and CDR2 LQKENI. Trimming removed 0 bases from V and 4 bases from J; junction bases left unmatched: 5. The CDR3 has 15 residues. DNA for the CDR3: TGTGCCAGCTCACCACCAGGGGGCTTGGGCACTGAAGCTTTCTTT. This sequence encodes CASSPPGGLGTEAFF.